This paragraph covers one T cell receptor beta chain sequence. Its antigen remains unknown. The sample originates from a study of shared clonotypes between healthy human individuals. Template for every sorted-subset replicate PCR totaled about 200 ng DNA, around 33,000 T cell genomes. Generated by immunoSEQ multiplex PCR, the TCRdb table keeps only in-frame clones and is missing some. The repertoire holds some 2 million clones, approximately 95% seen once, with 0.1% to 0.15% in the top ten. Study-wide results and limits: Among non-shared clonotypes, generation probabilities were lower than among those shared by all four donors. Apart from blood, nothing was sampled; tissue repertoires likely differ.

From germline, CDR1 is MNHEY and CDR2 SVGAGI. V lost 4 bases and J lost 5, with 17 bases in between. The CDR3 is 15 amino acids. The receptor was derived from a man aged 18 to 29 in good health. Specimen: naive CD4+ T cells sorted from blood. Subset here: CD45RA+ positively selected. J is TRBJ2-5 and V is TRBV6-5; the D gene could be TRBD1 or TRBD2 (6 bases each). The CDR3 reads CASSSRGRGPETQYF. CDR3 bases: TGTGCCAGCAGTTCCCGAGGCCGGGGGCCGGAGACCCAGTACTTC.